Below, 12 T cell receptor beta chains from the same sample are listed, as sequenced in a study of CD8+CD57+ T cells in acquired aplastic anemia. It was genomic DNA that served as the template for profiling TCR beta VDJ and CDR3. TCRdb reprocessed the reads via MiXCR and lists one record per CDR3 protein. The sample lists about 110,000 distinct CDR3 sequences; 40% to 65% were seen once. Sequenced input: sorted CD4+, CD8+, or CD8+CD57+ T cells (not recorded which) from PBMCs. The receptors originated from a human donor in good health, serving as a control.

This clonotype turned up a few times. This CDR3 reads CASSIAGGPTGELFF. The CDR3 bases are TGTGCCAGCAGCATCGCGGGGGGGCCGACCGGGGAGCTGTTTTTT. The chain uses TRBV5-4 and TRBJ2-2, with 9 positions matching TRBD2. The CDR3 has 15 amino acids. Per germline, CDR1 SGHNT and CDR2 YYREEE (reference sequence). Trimming cost V 4 bases and J 5 bases; bases outside gene matches: 6.

V gene TRBV15 combines with J gene TRBJ2-5, with D maybe TRBD1 (5 bases). The length of the CDR3 is 13 residues. V lost 3 bases and J lost 5, with 10 bases in between. Germline V gene lookup returns CDR1 LNHNV and CDR2 YYDKDF (reference sequence). The CDR3 coding sequence is TGTGCCACCAGCAGTATCAGGGCTGAGACCCAGTACTTC. Translation: CATSSIRAETQYF.

There are many counts of this clonotype. This chain joins TRBV9 and TRBJ1-5; the match to TRBD1 covers 10 bases. Germline V gene lookup returns CDR1 SGDLS and CDR2 YYNGEE. This CDR3 spans 14 amino acids. V gave up 3 bases and J gave up 7 bases; unmatched junction bases: 4. This chain's CDR3 is CASSEGTGVQPQHF. The CDR3 DNA reads as TGTGCCAGCAGCGAGGGGACAGGGGTACAGCCCCAGCATTTT.

The table lists this clonotype with many counts. The V gene is TRBV9, the J gene TRBJ2-7, with D uncertain. Per the germline V gene, CDR1 is SGDLS and CDR2 is YYNGEE. Trimming shortened V by 2 bases and J by 4 bases, and 19 bases separated the two germline ends. The CDR3 totals 16 residues. The DNA of the CDR3 is TGTGCCAGCAGCGTGACGGCTGGTGGAGTTTTGTACGAGCAGTACTTC. The encoded protein is CASSVTAGGVLYEQYF.

The count of this clonotype is one. CDR3 sequence: CATSDPRTLGDISYEQYF. The CDR3 DNA follows: TGTGCCACCAGTGATCCCCGTACCTTGGGGGACATATCCTACGAGCAGTACTTC. The chain recombines TRBV24-1 with TRBJ2-7, with D possibly matching TRBD1 (6 bases). Trimming took 3 bases from V and 1 from J, leaving 21 bases between them. Per the germline V gene, CDR1 is KGHDR and CDR2 is SFDVKD. The CDR3 is 18 residues long.

This clonotype showed up many times. This chain joins TRBV15 and TRBJ1-4; D perhaps matches TRBD1 (6 bases). V was shortened by 5 bases and J by 8 bases, with 18 bases between the two germline ends. This CDR3 region has 15 residues. CDR1 and CDR2 from the germline V gene are LNHNV and YYDKDF (reference sequence). CDR3 DNA: TGTGCCACCAGCGGAATTCAAGGGGGGGACGAAAAACTGTTTTTT. It specifies CATSGIQGGDEKLFF.

The chain recombines TRBV7-6 with TRBJ2-3, with 9 positions matching TRBD2. J gave up 0 bases and V 5 bases, and 6 bases lay outside the gene matches. CDR1 is SGHVS and CDR2 is FNYEAQ in the germline V gene. This CDR3 spans 16 amino acids. The CDR3 nucleotides are TGTGCCAGCAGCAAAGCGGGGGGCAAAAGCACAGATACGCAGTATTTT. Translating gives CASSKAGGKSTDTQYF.

The chain is built from TRBV19 and TRBJ2-7, with 8 bases that match TRBD2. There are 13 residues in the CDR3. Germline V gene lookup returns CDR1 LNHDA and CDR2 SQIVND (reference sequence). V gave up 7 bases and J gave up 4 bases; unmatched junction bases: 6. CDR3 amino acids: CASTAGGPYEQYF. Written as DNA, the CDR3 is TGTGCCAGTACCGCGGGGGGTCCGTACGAGCAGTACTTC.

This clonotype was detected many times. The chain combines TRBV9 with TRBJ1-6; D is perhaps TRBD1 (5 bases). The V and J ends lost 3 bases and 5 bases respectively, with 9 bases between them. The CDR3 sequence is 14 residues long. Germline CDR1 and CDR2: SGDLS and YYNGEE. In nucleotides, the CDR3 is TGTGCCAGCAGCGGAGGGACTCATAATTCACCCCTCCACTTT. Its protein is CASSGGTHNSPLHF.

The table lists this clonotype with many counts. The chain employs TRBV4-3 and TRBJ2-7; D unresolved. V lost 1 base to trimming and J lost 0 bases, with 7 bases between them. CDR1 and CDR2 from the germline V gene are LGHNA and YSLEER. The CDR3 is 14 amino acids. The CDR3 nucleotides read TGCGCCAGCAGCCAAGCAGACAACTCCTACGAGCAGTACTTC. Its protein is CASSQADNSYEQYF.

This clonotype was observed many times. The V call is TRBV4-2, the J call TRBJ1-5; D ambiguous. Trimming cost V 1 base and J 7 bases, with 11 bases left between them. Germline assignment: CDR1 LGHNA and CDR2 YNFKEQ. The CDR3 is 14 amino acids. CDR3 sequence reads: CASSQGPGGQPQHF. CDR3 sequence (DNA): TGTGCCAGCAGCCAAGGCCCGGGCGGACAGCCCCAGCATTTT.

This chain joins TRBV29-1 and TRBJ2-1; D not certain. V lost 2 bases, J lost 4 bases, and 6 bases lay in between. This CDR3 is built from 12 residues. Germline V gene sequence: CDR1 SQVTM, CDR2 ANQGSEA. The CDR3: CSVESQYNEQFF. The CDR3 bases are TGCAGCGTTGAATCACAATACAATGAGCAGTTCTTC.